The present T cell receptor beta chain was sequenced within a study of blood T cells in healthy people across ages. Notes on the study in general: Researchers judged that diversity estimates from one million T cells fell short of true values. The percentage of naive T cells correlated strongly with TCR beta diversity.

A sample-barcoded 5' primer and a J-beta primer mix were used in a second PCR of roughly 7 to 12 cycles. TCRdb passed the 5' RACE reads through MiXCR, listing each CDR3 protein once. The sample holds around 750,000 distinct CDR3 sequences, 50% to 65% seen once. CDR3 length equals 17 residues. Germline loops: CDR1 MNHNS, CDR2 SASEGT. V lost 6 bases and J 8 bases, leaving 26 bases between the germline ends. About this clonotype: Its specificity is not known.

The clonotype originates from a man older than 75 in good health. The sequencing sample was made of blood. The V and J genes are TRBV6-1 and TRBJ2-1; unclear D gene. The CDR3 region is CASSPGLRPPDEDEQFF. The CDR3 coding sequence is TGTGCCAGCAGCCCCGGCCTACGTCCCCCTGACGAAGATGAGCAGTTCTTC.